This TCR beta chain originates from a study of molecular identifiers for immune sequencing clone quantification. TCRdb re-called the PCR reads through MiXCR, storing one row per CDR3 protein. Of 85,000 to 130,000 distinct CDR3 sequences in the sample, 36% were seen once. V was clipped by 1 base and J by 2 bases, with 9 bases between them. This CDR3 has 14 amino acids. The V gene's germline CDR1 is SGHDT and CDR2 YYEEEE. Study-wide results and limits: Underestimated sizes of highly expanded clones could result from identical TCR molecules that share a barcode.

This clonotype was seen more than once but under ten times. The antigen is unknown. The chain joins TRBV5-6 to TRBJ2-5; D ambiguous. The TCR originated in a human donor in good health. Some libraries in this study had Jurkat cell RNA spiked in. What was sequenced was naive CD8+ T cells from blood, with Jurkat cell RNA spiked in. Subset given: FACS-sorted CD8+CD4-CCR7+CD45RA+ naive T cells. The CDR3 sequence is CASSLQARQETQYF. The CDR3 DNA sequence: TGTGCCAGCAGCTTGCAAGCTAGACAAGAGACCCAGTACTTC.